This is a list of T cell receptor beta chains from one sample in a study of cytomegalovirus exposure and HLA in healthy donors. Measured with immunoSEQ multiplex PCR; TCRdb has only the in-frame clones, and not every one. The sample includes 150,000 to 200,000 clones, around 82% of them seen just once. Sample: PBMCs. All receptors come from a man between 45 and 60 years old in good health and CMV-seropositive. Both conserved end residues are part of each CDR3. The D gene is left open where the match is weak. Clone size appears in some rows only: once, few, many, or a class for an expanded clone.

clone_size	cdr3_length	v_call	j_call	d_call	cdr3_nt	cdr3_aa
NA	13	TRBV29-1	TRBJ1-2	TRBD1	TGCAGCGTTGAGAGGACAGGGGGTTGGGGCTACACCTTC	CSVERTGGWGYTF
once	14	TRBV7-2	TRBJ1-6	TRBD1	TGTGCCAGCAGCTTCGACAGGGATAATTCACCCCTCCACTTT	CASSFDRDNSPLHF
NA	16	TRBV5-6	TRBJ1-5	NA	TGTGCCAGCAGCTTGGATCGGGGGGCGGGAAATCAGCCCCAGCATTTT	CASSLDRGAGNQPQHF
few	10	TRBV20-1	TRBJ2-1	NA	TGCAGTGCCACTGTAAGTGAGCAGTTCTTC	CSATVSEQFF
NA	16	TRBV11-2	TRBJ2-1	TRBD2	TGTGCCAGCAGCTTAGGCTTGCGGGGGGCGCGAAATGAGCAGTTCTTC	CASSLGLRGARNEQFF
NA	17	TRBV27	TRBJ1-5	TRBD1	TGTGCCAGCAGTTTATTTGGGCAGGGGGCGGACAATCAGCCCCAGCATTTT	CASSLFGQGADNQPQHF
NA	15	TRBV5-1	TRBJ1-6	NA	TGCGCCAGCAGCCCCCTTGGCCTGCGGAATTCACCCCTCCACTTT	CASSPLGLRNSPLHF
few	15	TRBV6-6	TRBJ2-1	TRBD1	TGTGCCAGCAGTGGGGGACAGAACTACTACAATGAGCAGTTCTTC	CASSGGQNYYNEQFF
NA	16	TRBV18	TRBJ2-3	TRBD2	TGTGCCAGCTCACCTTCCCCTGCGGGAGGGCCGGATACGCAGTATTTT	CASSPSPAGGPDTQYF
NA	18	TRBV28	TRBJ1-5	TRBD1	TGTGCCAGCAGTTTTTGGGGGACAGGGGGGGTAGGCAATCAGCCCCAGCATTTT	CASSFWGTGGVGNQPQHF
NA	16	TRBV19	TRBJ2-4	NA	TGTGCCAGTAGGCCCGGACGGGATAAAGCCAAAAACATTCAGTACTTC	CASRPGRDKAKNIQYF
NA	13	TRBV30	TRBJ1-6	NA	TGTGCCTGCCAGGACAGTCTAAATTCACCCCTCCACTTT	CACQDSLNSPLHF
NA	15	TRBV7-9	TRBJ1-4	TRBD1	TGTGCCAGCGGCGGACAGGGGATAACTAATGAAAAACTGTTTTTT	CASGGQGITNEKLFF